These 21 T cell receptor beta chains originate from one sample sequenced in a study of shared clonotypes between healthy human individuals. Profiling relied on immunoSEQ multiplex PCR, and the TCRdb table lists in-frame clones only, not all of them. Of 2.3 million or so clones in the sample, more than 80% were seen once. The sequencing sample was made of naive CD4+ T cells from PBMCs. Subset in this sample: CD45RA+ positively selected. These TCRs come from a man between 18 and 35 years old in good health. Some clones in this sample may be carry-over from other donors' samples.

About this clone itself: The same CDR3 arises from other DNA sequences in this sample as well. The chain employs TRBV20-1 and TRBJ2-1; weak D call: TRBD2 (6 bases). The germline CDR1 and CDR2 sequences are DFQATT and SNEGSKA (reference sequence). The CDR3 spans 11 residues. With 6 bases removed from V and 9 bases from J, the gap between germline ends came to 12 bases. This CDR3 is CSAGRRGEQFF. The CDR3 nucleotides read TGCAGTGCAGGGAGGAGGGGTGAGCAGTTCTTC.

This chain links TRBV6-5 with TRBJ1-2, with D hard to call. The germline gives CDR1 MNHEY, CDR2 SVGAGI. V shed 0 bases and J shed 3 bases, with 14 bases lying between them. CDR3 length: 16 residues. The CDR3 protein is CASSYSDLQGYYGYTF. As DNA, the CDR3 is TGTGCCAGCAGTTACTCCGATCTCCAAGGCTACTATGGCTACACCTTC.

The CDR3 loop reads CASSLGWGARDEQYF. CDR3 sequence (DNA): TGCGCCAGCAGCTTGGGTTGGGGGGCGCGGGACGAGCAGTACTTC. J is TRBJ2-7 and V is TRBV5-1; either TRBD1 or TRBD2 may supply D (6 bases each). Trimming pared 0 bases from V and 5 bases from J, leaving 15 bases between. The CDR3 covers 15 residues. CDR1 and CDR2 (germline): SGHRS, YFSETQ. The full variable domain, completed using reference TRBV5-1 and TRBJ2-7, is KAGVTQTPRYLIKTRGQQVTLSCSPISGHRSVSWYQQTPGQGLQFLFEYFSETQRNKGNFPGRFSGRQFSNSRSEMNVSTLELGDSALYLCASSLGWGARDEQYFGPGTRLTVT.

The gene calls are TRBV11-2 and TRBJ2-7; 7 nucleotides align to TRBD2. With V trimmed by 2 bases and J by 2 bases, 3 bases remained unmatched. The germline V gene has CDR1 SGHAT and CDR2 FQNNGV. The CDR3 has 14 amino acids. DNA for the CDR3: TGTGCCAGCAGCTTATTCCGGGGGGCCTACGAGCAGTACTTC. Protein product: CASSLFRGAYEQYF.

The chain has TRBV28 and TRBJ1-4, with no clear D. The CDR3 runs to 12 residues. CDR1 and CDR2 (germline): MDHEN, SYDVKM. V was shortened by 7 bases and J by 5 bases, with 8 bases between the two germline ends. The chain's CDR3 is CASTQRNEKLFF. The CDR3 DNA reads TGTGCCAGCACGCAGCGCAATGAAAAACTGTTTTTT.

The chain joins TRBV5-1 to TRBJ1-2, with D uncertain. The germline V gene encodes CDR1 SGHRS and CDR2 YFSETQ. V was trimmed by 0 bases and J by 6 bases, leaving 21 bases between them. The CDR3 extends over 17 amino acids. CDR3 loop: CASSLVTAAQSENGYTF. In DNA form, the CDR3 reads TGCGCCAGCAGCTTGGTAACGGCAGCCCAGAGCGAGAATGGCTACACCTTC.

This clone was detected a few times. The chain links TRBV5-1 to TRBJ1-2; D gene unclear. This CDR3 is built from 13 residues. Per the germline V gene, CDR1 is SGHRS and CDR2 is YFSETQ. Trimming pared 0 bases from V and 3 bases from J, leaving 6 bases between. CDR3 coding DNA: TGCGCCAGCAGCTTGGGACCAGACTATGGCTACACCTTC. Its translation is CASSLGPDYGYTF.

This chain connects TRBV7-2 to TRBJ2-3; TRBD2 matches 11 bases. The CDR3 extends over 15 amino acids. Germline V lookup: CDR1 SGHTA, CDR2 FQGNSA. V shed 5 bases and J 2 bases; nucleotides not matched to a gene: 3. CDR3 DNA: TGTGCCAGCAGCCGGACTAGCGGGCCCACAGATACGCAGTATTTT. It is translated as CASSRTSGPTDTQYF.

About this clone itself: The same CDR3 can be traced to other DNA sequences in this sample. CDR3 in DNA: TGCAGTGCTCCAGACTACAATGAGCAGTTCTTC. As protein: CSAPDYNEQFF. V usage is TRBV20-1 and J usage is TRBJ2-1; D is ambiguous. Germline V gene data show CDR1 as DFQATT and CDR2 as SNEGSKA (reference sequence). V gave up 5 bases and J gave up 3 bases, with 5 bases separating them. The CDR3 runs to 11 residues.

The CDR3 DNA sequence: TGTGCCAGCAGCTTCCACGGACAGGGGGTCTACGAGCAGTACTTC. This codes for CASSFHGQGVYEQYF. The chain couples TRBV11-2 to TRBJ2-7; 10 bases map to TRBD1. Germline values: CDR1 SGHAT, CDR2 FQNNGV. Germline trimming cut 3 bases from V and 3 bases from J; bases unmatched to any gene: 5. The CDR3 extends over 15 amino acids.

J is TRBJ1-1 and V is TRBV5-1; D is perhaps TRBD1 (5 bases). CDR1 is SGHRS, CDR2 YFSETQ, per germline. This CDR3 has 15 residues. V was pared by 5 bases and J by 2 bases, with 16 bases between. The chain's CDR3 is CASSPGPSLNTEAFF. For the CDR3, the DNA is TGCGCCAGCAGTCCGGGACCTTCTTTAAACACTGAAGCTTTCTTT.

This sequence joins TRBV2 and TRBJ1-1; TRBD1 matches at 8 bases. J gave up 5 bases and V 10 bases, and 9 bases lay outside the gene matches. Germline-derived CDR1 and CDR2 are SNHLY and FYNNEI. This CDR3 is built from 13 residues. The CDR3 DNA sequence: TGTGCCACTCATAGGACAGGGCAGACTGAAGCTTTCTTT. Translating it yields CATHRTGQTEAFF.

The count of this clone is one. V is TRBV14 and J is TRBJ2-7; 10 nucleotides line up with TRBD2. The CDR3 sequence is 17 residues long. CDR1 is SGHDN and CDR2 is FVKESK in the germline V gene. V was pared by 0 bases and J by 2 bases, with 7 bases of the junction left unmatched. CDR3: CASSQDTSGRATYEQYF. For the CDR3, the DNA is TGTGCCAGCAGCCAAGATACCAGCGGGAGGGCCACCTACGAGCAGTACTTC.

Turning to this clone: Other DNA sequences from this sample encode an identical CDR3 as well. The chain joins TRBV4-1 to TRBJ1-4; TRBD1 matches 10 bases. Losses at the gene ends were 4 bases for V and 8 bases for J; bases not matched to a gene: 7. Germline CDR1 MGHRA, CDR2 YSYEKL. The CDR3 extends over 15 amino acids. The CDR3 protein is CASSPSDRGNEKLFF. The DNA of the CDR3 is TGCGCCAGCAGCCCTTCGGACAGGGGGAACGAAAAACTGTTTTTT.

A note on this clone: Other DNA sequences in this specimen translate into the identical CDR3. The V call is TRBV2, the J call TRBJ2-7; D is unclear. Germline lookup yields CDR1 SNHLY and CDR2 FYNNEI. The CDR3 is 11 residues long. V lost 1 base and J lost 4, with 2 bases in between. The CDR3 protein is CASSEGYEQYF. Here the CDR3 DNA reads TGTGCCAGCAGTGAAGGGTACGAGCAGTACTTC.

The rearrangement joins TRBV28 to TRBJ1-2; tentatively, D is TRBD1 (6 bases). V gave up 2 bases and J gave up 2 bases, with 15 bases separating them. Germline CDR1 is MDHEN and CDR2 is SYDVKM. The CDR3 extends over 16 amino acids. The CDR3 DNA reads TGTGCCAGCAGTTTACGGTCGGGGGGCCTGAACTATGGCTACACCTTC. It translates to CASSLRSGGLNYGYTF.

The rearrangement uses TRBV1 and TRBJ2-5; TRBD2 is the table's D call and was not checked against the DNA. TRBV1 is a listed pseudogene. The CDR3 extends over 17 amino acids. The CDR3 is CTSSPYSGTSGFVDQYF. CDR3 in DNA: TGCACCAGCAGCCCTTATTCCGGGACTAGCGGGTTTGTGGACCAGTACTTC.

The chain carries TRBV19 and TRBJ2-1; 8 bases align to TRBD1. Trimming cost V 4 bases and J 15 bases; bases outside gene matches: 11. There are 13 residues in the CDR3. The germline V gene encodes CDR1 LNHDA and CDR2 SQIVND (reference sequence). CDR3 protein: CASSNTGGRVGFF. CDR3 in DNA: TGTGCCAGTAGTAATACAGGGGGTCGTGTTGGGTTCTTC.

CDR3: CASRAGAGGWNQPQHF. DNA for the CDR3: TGTGCCAGCAGAGCCGGGGCAGGGGGCTGGAATCAGCCCCAGCATTTT. The rearrangement uses TRBV28 and TRBJ1-5; TRBD1 matches 8 bases. J gave up 4 bases and V 6 bases, and 11 bases lay outside the gene matches. The CDR3 has 16 amino acids. CDR1 is MDHEN, CDR2 SYDVKM, per germline.

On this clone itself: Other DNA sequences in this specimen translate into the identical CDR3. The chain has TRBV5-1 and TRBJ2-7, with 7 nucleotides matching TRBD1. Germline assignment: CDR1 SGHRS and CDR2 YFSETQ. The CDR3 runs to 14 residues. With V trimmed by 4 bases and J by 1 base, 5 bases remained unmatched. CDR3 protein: CASSLTGSSYEQYF. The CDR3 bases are TGCGCCAGCAGCCTGACAGGGTCGTCCTACGAGCAGTACTTC.

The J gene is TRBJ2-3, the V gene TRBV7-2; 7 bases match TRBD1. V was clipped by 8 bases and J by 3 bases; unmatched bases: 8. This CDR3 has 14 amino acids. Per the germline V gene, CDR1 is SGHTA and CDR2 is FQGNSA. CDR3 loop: CASQTGQGTDTQYF. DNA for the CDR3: TGTGCCAGCCAGACAGGGCAAGGTACAGATACGCAGTATTTT.